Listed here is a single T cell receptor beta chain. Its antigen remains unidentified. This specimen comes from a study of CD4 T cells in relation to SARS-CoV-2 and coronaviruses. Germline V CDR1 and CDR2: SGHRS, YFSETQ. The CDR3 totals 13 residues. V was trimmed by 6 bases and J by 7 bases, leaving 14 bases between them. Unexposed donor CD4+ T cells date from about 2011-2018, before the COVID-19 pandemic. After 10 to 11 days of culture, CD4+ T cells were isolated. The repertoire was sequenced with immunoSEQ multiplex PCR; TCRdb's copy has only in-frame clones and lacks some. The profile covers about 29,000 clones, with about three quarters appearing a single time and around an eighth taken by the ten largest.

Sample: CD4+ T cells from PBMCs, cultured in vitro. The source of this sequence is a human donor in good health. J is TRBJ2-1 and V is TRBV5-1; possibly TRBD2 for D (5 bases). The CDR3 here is CASKYGIGNEQFF. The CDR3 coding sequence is TGCGCCAGCAAATACGGGATAGGTAATGAGCAGTTCTTC. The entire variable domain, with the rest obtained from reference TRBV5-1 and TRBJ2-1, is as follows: KAGVTQTPRYLIKTRGQQVTLSCSPISGHRSVSWYQQTPGQGLQFLFEYFSETQRNKGNFPGRFSGRQFSNSRSEMNVSTLELGDSALYLCASKYGIGNEQFFGPGTRLTVL.